This TCR beta chain appears in the sequencing data of a study of radiotherapy plus CTLA-4 blockade in lung cancer. Per germline, CDR1 SGDLS and CDR2 YYNGEE. Trimming left V 0 bases short and J 3 bases short, with 12 bases between. The length of the CDR3 is 15 residues. The protocol was immunoSEQ multiplex PCR, while the TCRdb copy is restricted to in-frame clones and leaves out a portion. The sample lists about 110,000 clones; approximately 87% were seen once. The TCR was taken from a human donor with non-small cell lung cancer that progressed on radiotherapy plus ipilimumab. Some clones in this sample may be carry-over from other donors' samples. The sample here was peripheral blood, taken from a patient treated with radiotherapy plus ipilimumab. The chain joins TRBV9 to TRBJ2-5; a weak D match, TRBD1 (6 bases). The chain's CDR3 is CASSVGSGAKETQYF. Written as DNA, the CDR3 is TGTGCCAGCAGCGTAGGGTCAGGGGCTAAAGAGACCCAGTACTTC.